Below, 20 T cell receptor beta chains from the same sample are listed, as sequenced in a study of vaccination effects on CD4 cells after COVID-19. The antigens of these receptors remain unknown. Profiled with immunoSEQ multiplex PCR; TCRdb holds only in-frame clones, not every one. The table includes around 25,000 clones, under 90% detected once. Peptide-pool stimulation followed by sequencing identified expanded antigen-specific CD4+ clonotypes in the ViraFEST assay. It was after approximately 11 days of culture that CD4+ T cells were isolated. All participants had two doses of either the BNT162b2 or mRNA-1273 vaccine. This sample comprised CD4+ T cells from PBMCs cultured with HCoV-NL63 spike peptides, obtained after COVID-19 vaccination. The receptors were gathered from a human donor who received a COVID-19 vaccine. Some clones in this sample may be carry-over from other donors' samples.

This chain uses TRBV6-6 with TRBJ2-2; possibly TRBD2 for D (5 bases). Trimming removed 6 bases from V and 0 bases from J, with 11 bases in between. The CDR3 covers 15 residues. From germline, CDR1 is MNHNY and CDR2 SVGAGI (reference sequence). CDR3 amino acids: CASRTLGTNTGELFF. CDR3 nucleotide sequence: TGTGCCAGCAGAACCCTCGGGACGAACACCGGGGAGCTGTTTTTT.

V is TRBV10-3 and J is TRBJ2-1; D may be TRBD1 (5 bases). The CDR3 has 14 amino acids. The germline V gene encodes CDR1 ENHRY and CDR2 SYGVKD. V lost 4 bases to trimming and J lost 5 bases, with 12 bases between them. As DNA, the CDR3 is TGTGCCATCAGTGGGACATCTGATCACAATGAGCAGTTCTTC. It specifies CAISGTSDHNEQFF.

The chain combines TRBV10-1 with TRBJ1-4; 12 bases agree with TRBD1. The V and J ends lost 11 bases and 1 base, in that order; junction bases with no gene match: 5. In germline, CDR1 is WNHNN, CDR2 SYGVQD (reference sequence). The CDR3 covers 15 residues. The chain's CDR3 is CAGGTGGITNEKLFF. The CDR3 nucleotides are TGCGCCGGCGGGACAGGGGGCATAACTAATGAAAAACTGTTTTTT.

In this sample, this clone turned up once. The genes are TRBV7-2 and TRBJ1-1, with unresolved D. Per germline, CDR1 SGHTA and CDR2 FQGNSA. V was pared by 2 bases and J by 3 bases, with 10 bases between. The CDR3 contains 14 residues. CDR3 residues: CASSLSGYYTEAFF. Written as DNA, the CDR3 is TGTGCCAGCAGCTTATCGGGGTATTACACTGAAGCTTTCTTT.

This chain links TRBV7-3 with TRBJ2-5; TRBD2 might be the D (6 bases). The length of the CDR3 is 13 residues. V dropped 5 bases and J dropped 5 bases, with 12 bases sitting between them. The germline V gene has CDR1 SGHTA and CDR2 FQGTGA. The CDR3 region is CASSQRRGETQYF. The CDR3 DNA is TGTGCCAGCAGCCAACGACGGGGGGAGACCCAGTACTTC.

CDR3 coding DNA: TGTGCCAGCAGCTTAGTGTCGGGGGGTAAAGCTTTCTTT. Its translation: CASSLVSGGKAFF. The chain uses TRBV11-2 and TRBJ1-1; TRBD1 is a possible D gene (5 bases). This CDR3 has 13 amino acids. Germline CDR1 reads SGHAT; CDR2 reads FQNNGV. V dropped 1 base and J dropped 9 bases, with 12 bases sitting between them. Drawing the rest from reference TRBV11-2 and TRBJ1-1, the complete variable domain is EAGVAQSPRYKIIEKRQSVAFWCNPISGHATLYWYQQILGQGPKLLIQFQNNGVVDDSQLPKDRFSAERLKGVDSTLKIQPAKLEDSAVYLCASSLVSGGKAFFGQGTRLTVV.

This clone was recorded a few times. The chain uses TRBV27 and TRBJ2-7; 10 bases align to TRBD1. Germline assignment: CDR1 MNHEY and CDR2 SMNVEV (reference sequence). The length of the CDR3 is 14 residues. Trimming removed 3 bases from V and 4 bases from J; junction bases left unmatched: 3. CDR3 in DNA: TGTGCCAGCAGTTTCCGGGACAGGGGTTACGAGCAGTACGTC. It specifies CASSFRDRGYEQYV.

The rearrangement uses TRBV30 and TRBJ2-2; D is perhaps TRBD2 (5 bases). This CDR3 region has 14 residues. Per germline, CDR1 GTSNPN and CDR2 SVGIG (reference sequence). Between the trimmed V and J ends, which lost 8 bases and 6 bases, there was a span of 19 bases. The CDR3 sequence is CAVNGELVSGELFF. CDR3 nucleotides: TGTGCCGTAAATGGGGAGCTGGTATCCGGGGAGCTGTTTTTT.

The J gene is TRBJ1-6, the V gene TRBV2; D unresolved. Trimming left V 2 bases short and J 10 bases short, with 18 bases between. CDR3 length equals 16 residues. In germline, CDR1 is SNHLY, CDR2 FYNNEI. CDR3 coding DNA: TGTGCCAGCAGTGAATTCGCGGGTAGGGTCGGATCACCCCTCCACTTT. Translating it yields CASSEFAGRVGSPLHF.

The chain is built from TRBV6-2 or TRBV6-3 and TRBJ2-7, with 7 bases fitting TRBD1. J gave up 3 bases and V 3 bases, and 2 bases lay outside the gene matches. The length of the CDR3 is 13 residues. Germline loops: CDR1 MNHEY, CDR2 SVGEGT. The CDR3 region is CASSYHRGYEQYV. CDR3 nucleotide sequence: TGTGCCAGCAGTTATCACAGGGGCTACGAGCAGTACGTC.

The chain recombines TRBV6-6 with TRBJ1-2; D gene uncertain. The CDR3 loop spans 17 amino acids. Trimming cost V 5 bases and J 3 bases, with 22 bases left between them. Germline V CDR1 and CDR2: MNHNY, SVGAGI (reference sequence). Written as DNA, the CDR3 is TGTGCCAGCAGTCCTAGCCGGGTCTTACAACCCGACTATGGCTACACCTTC. Protein product: CASSPSRVLQPDYGYTF.

The chain joins TRBV25-1 to TRBJ2-1; 8 nucleotides line up with TRBD2. The trim removed 7 bases at V and 5 bases at J, leaving 7 bases unmatched. This CDR3 contains 14 residues. Germline-derived CDR1 and CDR2 are MGHDK and SYGVNS. CDR3 DNA sequence: TGTGCCAGCAATCGAGCGGGGGCGGACAATGAGCAGTTCTTC. Protein product: CASNRAGADNEQFF.

The sample holds one count of this clone. The chain employs TRBV7-2 and TRBJ2-1; 10 bases are shared with TRBD2. Germline trimming cut 2 bases from V and 4 bases from J; bases unmatched to any gene: 2. Germline-derived CDR1 and CDR2 are SGHTA and FQGNSA. The CDR3 loop spans 15 amino acids. The CDR3 is CASSLSSGGYNEQFF. The CDR3 DNA sequence: TGTGCCAGCAGCTTATCTAGCGGGGGTTACAATGAGCAGTTCTTC.

V usage is TRBV4-1 and J usage is TRBJ2-3; possible D gene TRBD2, 5 bases. Germline values: CDR1 MGHRA, CDR2 YSYEKL. V shed 0 bases and J shed 2 bases, with 9 bases lying between them. This CDR3 is built from 15 residues. The CDR3 region has the DNA TGCGCCAGCAGCCAAGACCCCGGGGACACAGATACGCAGTATTTT. This sequence encodes CASSQDPGDTDTQYF.

The rearrangement links TRBV5-1 to TRBJ1-1; D ambiguous. CDR1 is SGHRS and CDR2 is YFSETQ in the germline V gene. CDR3 length equals 13 residues. V was clipped by 0 bases and J by 1 base, with 4 bases between them. This CDR3 reads CASSLAGNTEAFF. The CDR3 DNA reads TGCGCCAGCAGCTTGGCCGGGAACACTGAAGCTTTCTTT.

This clone was seen a handful of times. The CDR3 reads CATDGRTYNSPLHF. Here the CDR3 DNA reads TGCGCCACCGACGGTAGAACCTATAATTCACCCCTCCACTTT. The V gene is TRBV10-1, the J gene TRBJ1-6; D is uncertain. Trimming left V 10 bases short and J 2 bases short, with 12 bases between. Germline V gives CDR1 WNHNN, CDR2 SYGVQD (reference sequence). This CDR3 has 14 residues.

This chain uses TRBV2 with TRBJ1-1; D is unclear. Germline loops: CDR1 SNHLY, CDR2 FYNNEI. Trimming took 7 bases from V and 0 from J, leaving 12 bases between them. CDR3 length: 14 amino acids. CDR3 sequence (DNA): TGTGCCAGCATCGGCATTTTCATGAACACTGAAGCTTTCTTT. Its translation is CASIGIFMNTEAFF.

V and J are TRBV5-4 and TRBJ2-1; 7 bases agree with TRBD2. CDR1 and CDR2 (germline): SGHNT, YYREEE (reference sequence). V dropped 0 bases and J dropped 4; count of bases not matched to a gene: 10. The length of the CDR3 is 17 residues. The CDR3 reads CASSLAFGGGKYNEQFF. The CDR3 nucleotides read TGTGCCAGCAGCTTGGCCTTCGGCGGGGGAAAGTACAATGAGCAGTTCTTC.

V usage is TRBV3-1 (or the pseudogene TRBV3-2) and J usage is TRBJ2-2; TRBD2 is a possible D gene (5 bases). Trimming cost V 10 bases and J 5 bases, with 17 bases left between them. CDR1 LGHDT and CDR2 YNNKEL come from the germline V gene (reference sequence). The CDR3 consists of 14 residues. This chain's CDR3 is CATQSPTGTGELFF. The CDR3 DNA reads TGTGCCACCCAGAGCCCCACGGGAACCGGGGAGCTGTTTTTT.

The chain links TRBV6-1 to TRBJ1-3, with unresolved D. The CDR3 has 16 amino acids. The germline V gene encodes CDR1 MNHNS and CDR2 SASEGT. V was shortened by 2 bases and J by 0 bases, with 11 bases between the two germline ends. The CDR3 loop reads CASSERSYISGNTIYF. The CDR3 coding sequence is TGTGCCAGCAGTGAAAGGAGCTACATCTCTGGAAACACCATATATTTT.